A single sample is the source of the 28 T cell receptor beta chains below, sequenced in a study of OX40 agonist ivuxolimab in advanced cancers. Profiled with immunoSEQ multiplex PCR; TCRdb holds only in-frame clones, not every one. Here the sample spans approximately 75,000 clones, 85% being singletons. The sequenced sample was CD4+ or CD8+ T cells sorted from blood, obtained in a trial of the OX40 agonist ivuxolimab. The receptors come from an adult with an advanced solid tumor such as melanoma, head and neck, liver or kidney cancer.

In its sample, this clone was seen once. The rearrangement uses TRBV5-4 and TRBJ2-5; 8 positions match TRBD1. Near its end, the DNA agrees better with TRBJ2-7, so the J call may be wrong. The CDR3 length is 15 residues. Germline-derived CDR1 and CDR2 are SGHNT and YYREEE (reference sequence). This CDR3 reads CASSLGGTGSGEQYF. Here the CDR3 DNA reads TGTGCCAGCAGCTTAGGCGGGACAGGTTCGGGCGAGCAGTACTTC.

This chain uses TRBV7-9 with TRBJ1-2; 9 positions match TRBD1. The CDR3 extends over 17 amino acids. J was trimmed by 3 bases and V by 1 base; bases with no gene match: 9. CDR1 is SEHNR and CDR2 is FQNEAQ in the germline V gene (reference sequence). The CDR3: CASSLGPGQGGDYGYTF. CDR3 coding DNA: TGTGCCAGCAGCTTAGGCCCGGGACAGGGAGGAGACTATGGCTACACCTTC.

The V gene is TRBV18, the J gene TRBJ2-7, with 7 bases that match TRBD1. The CDR3 runs to 14 residues. The V gene end was trimmed by 5 bases and the J gene end by 2 bases; junction bases not matched to a gene: 6. CDR1 is KGHSH and CDR2 is LQKENI in the germline V gene. CDR3 sequence: CASSTGQQAYEQYF. CDR3 DNA sequence: TGTGCCAGCTCAACGGGACAGCAAGCCTACGAGCAGTACTTC.

The J gene is TRBJ2-7, the V gene TRBV5-4, with D perhaps given as TRBD1 or TRBD2 (5 bases each). V lost 8 bases and J lost 0, with 18 bases in between. The CDR3 length is 15 residues. Per germline, CDR1 SGHNT and CDR2 YYREEE (reference sequence). The CDR3 nucleotides are TGTGCCAGTAGTATCGGGACGGAGTTCTCCTACGAGCAGTACTTC. As protein: CASSIGTEFSYEQYF.

The chain links TRBV28 to TRBJ1-2, with D possibly being TRBD1 (6 bases). This CDR3 comprises 14 residues. Germline CDR1 MDHEN, CDR2 SYDVKM. V lost 5 bases, J lost 8 bases, and 18 bases lay in between. CDR3 residues: CASSRGSGDGGYTF. The CDR3, as DNA: TGTGCCAGCAGTAGAGGGTCAGGGGATGGGGGCTACACCTTC.

V gene TRBV5-4 combines with J gene TRBJ1-2; 7 positions agree with TRBD1. Germline V lookup: CDR1 SGHNT, CDR2 YYREEE (reference sequence). The CDR3 is 14 residues long. After removal of 6 bases from V and 3 bases from J, the junction contained 8 bases not matched to a gene. Here the CDR3 reads CASNARGLDYGYTF. CDR3 DNA sequence: TGTGCCAGCAACGCGAGGGGGCTGGACTATGGCTACACCTTC.

The V gene is TRBV19, the J gene TRBJ1-1, with 7 bases matching TRBD1. The CDR3 contains 16 residues. Trimming at V came to 2 bases and at J to 8 bases, leaving 14 bases not matched to a gene. Germline V gene sequence: CDR1 LNHDA, CDR2 SQIVND (reference sequence). Here the CDR3 reads CASSINLGEGANEAFF. The DNA for the CDR3 is TGTGCCAGTAGTATAAACCTGGGGGAGGGGGCGAACGAAGCTTTCTTT.

This clone occurred a few times. This sequence joins TRBV28 and TRBJ2-2; 7 positions match TRBD1. V lost 5 bases to trimming and J lost 5 bases; unmatched junction nucleotides: 2. Germline V gene sequence: CDR1 MDHEN, CDR2 SYDVKM. The CDR3 has 13 residues. This CDR3 reads CASSTGATGELFF. The CDR3 DNA reads TGTGCCAGCAGTACAGGGGCGACCGGGGAGCTGTTTTTT. The entire variable domain, with the rest obtained from reference TRBV28 and TRBJ2-2, is as follows: DVKVTQSSRYLVKRTGEKVFLECVQDMDHENMFWYRQDPGLGLRLIYFSYDVKMKEKGDIPEGYSVSREKKERFSLILESASTNQTSMYLCASSTGATGELFFGEGSRLTVL.

The chain carries TRBV4-3 and TRBJ1-3; no definite D call. In germline, CDR1 is LGHNA, CDR2 YSLEER. The CDR3 runs 15 residues. V gave up 4 bases and J gave up 0 bases, with 10 bases separating them. The CDR3 region is CASSPPSSSGNTIYF. CDR3 bases: TGCGCCAGCAGCCCTCCTAGTTCCTCTGGAAACACCATATATTTT.

This clone showed up just once. J is TRBJ1-5 and V is TRBV19; a weak D match, TRBD1 (5 bases). Germline-derived CDR1 and CDR2 are LNHDA and SQIVND (reference sequence). Trimming took 7 bases from V and 1 from J, leaving 14 bases between them. This CDR3 spans 15 amino acids. DNA of the CDR3: TGTGCCAGTAAAATGACGGGGCCGAGCAATCAGCCCCAGCATTTT. It encodes CASKMTGPSNQPQHF.

This clone turned up a few times. The gene calls are TRBV11-3 and TRBJ1-1; TRBD1 matches at 7 bases. CDR1 SGHNT and CDR2 YENEEA come from the germline V gene. V was clipped by 9 bases and J by 4 bases; unmatched bases: 8. The CDR3 totals 13 residues. The CDR3 here is CASSTGEGTEAFF. The CDR3 nucleotides read TGTGCCAGTTCAACAGGGGAAGGCACTGAAGCTTTCTTT.

The chain carries TRBV7-9 and TRBJ2-1; 7 bases agree with TRBD2. V dropped 3 bases and J dropped 3; count of bases not matched to a gene: 5. There are 15 residues in the CDR3. From germline, CDR1 is SEHNR and CDR2 FQNEAQ (reference sequence). The CDR3 coding sequence is TGTGCCAGCAGCTTGGGCGGGAGAGTCTACAATGAGCAGTTCTTC. This sequence encodes CASSLGGRVYNEQFF.

The rearrangement links TRBV5-4 to TRBJ2-3; D gene uncertain. The CDR3 totals 15 residues. The ends were cut back, 1 base at V and 1 base at J, with 10 bases in the middle. Germline assignment: CDR1 SGHNT and CDR2 YYREEE (reference sequence). This chain's CDR3 is CASSLRSQGTDTQYF. The CDR3 DNA reads TGTGCCAGCAGCTTGCGGAGTCAGGGCACAGATACGCAGTATTTT.

This clone was seen only once. The chain is built from TRBV5-4 and TRBJ2-2; D gene ambiguous. The CDR3 totals 12 residues. Germline V gene data show CDR1 as SGHNT and CDR2 as YYREEE (reference sequence). The V end was cut by 4 bases, the J end by 2 bases, with 3 bases between. CDR3 protein: CASSDNTGELFF. CDR3 bases: TGTGCCAGCAGCGATAACACCGGGGAGCTGTTTTTT.

A word on this clone: The same CDR3 also results from other DNA sequences found in this sample. This chain links TRBV11-3 with TRBJ2-7; 8 bases match TRBD1. Trimming took 3 bases from V and 3 from J; bases not matched to a gene: 7. The CDR3 is made up of 15 amino acids. Germline V gives CDR1 SGHNT, CDR2 YENEEA. CDR3 sequence: CASSLRTGSSYEQYF. The CDR3 DNA reads TGTGCCAGCAGCTTGAGGACAGGGAGCAGCTACGAGCAGTACTTC.

V and J are TRBV6-5 and TRBJ2-5, with unresolved D. The J call is doubtful: the DNA matches TRBJ2-7 better. CDR1 and CDR2 (germline): MNHEY, SVGAGI. This CDR3 is 13 amino acids long. The CDR3 is CASSYDPRNEQYF. In nucleotides, the CDR3 is TGTGCCAGCAGTTATGACCCCCGGAACGAGCAGTACTTC.

This chain connects TRBV6-6 to TRBJ1-3; no definite D call. The CDR3 is 16 residues long. Trimming cost V 2 bases and J 0 bases, with 11 bases left between them. Germline V gene data show CDR1 as MNHNY and CDR2 as SVGAGI (reference sequence). CDR3 coding DNA: TGTGCCAGCAGTTACAACCTTGAGGGCTCTGGAAACACCATATATTTT. It is translated as CASSYNLEGSGNTIYF.

V and J are TRBV11-2 and TRBJ1-2; D gene ambiguous. This CDR3 is built from 14 residues. CDR1 is SGHAT, CDR2 FQNNGV, per germline. The ends were cut back, 1 base at V and 3 bases at J, with 9 bases in the middle. The CDR3 DNA follows: TGTGCCAGCAGCTTAGTCGCCGGGGACTATGGCTACACCTTC. Translation gives CASSLVAGDYGYTF.

This clone was counted once. The chain joins TRBV5-1 to TRBJ2-3; D is unresolved. CDR3 length: 15 residues. Germline CDR1 reads SGHRS; CDR2 reads YFSETQ. V was cut by 1 base and J by 0 bases, with 9 bases left in between. CDR3 protein: CASSLSFTSTDTQYF. CDR3 nucleotide sequence: TGCGCCAGCAGCTTGAGCTTCACTAGCACAGATACGCAGTATTTT.

The chain combines TRBV4-1 with TRBJ1-5; D might be TRBD1 (5 bases). The CDR3 consists of 16 residues. The germline V gene has CDR1 MGHRA and CDR2 YSYEKL. V was pared by 0 bases and J by 4 bases, with 13 bases between. The CDR3 DNA sequence: TGCGCCAGCAGCCAAGATCCTTCAGGGACGAATCAGCCCCAGCATTTT. Its translation is CASSQDPSGTNQPQHF.

This clone was seen a single time. This chain connects TRBV6-5 to TRBJ1-3, with D perhaps TRBD1 (6 bases). The germline CDR1 and CDR2 sequences are MNHEY and SVGAGI. V was cut by 6 bases and J by 0 bases, with 12 bases left in between. The CDR3 covers 15 residues. The CDR3 loop is CASRLQGSSGNTIYF. CDR3 bases: TGTGCCAGCAGGTTACAGGGTAGCTCTGGAAACACCATATATTTT.

This chain joins TRBV11-2 and TRBJ2-7; D is possibly TRBD1 (5 bases). CDR1 and CDR2 from the germline V gene are SGHAT and FQNNGV. The CDR3 consists of 13 residues. Trimming cost V 1 base and J 2 bases, with 6 bases left between them. The CDR3 reads CASSLGGTYEQYF. The CDR3 nucleotides are TGTGCCAGCAGCTTAGGGGGCACCTACGAGCAGTACTTC. The whole variable domain, remainder taken from reference TRBV11-2 and TRBJ2-7, is EAGVAQSPRYKIIEKRQSVAFWCNPISGHATLYWYQQILGQGPKLLIQFQNNGVVDDSQLPKDRFSAERLKGVDSTLKIQPAKLEDSAVYLCASSLGGTYEQYFGPGTRLTVT.

Points on this clone: The same CDR3 is also encoded by other DNA sequences in this sample. The rearrangement uses TRBV4-3 and TRBJ1-1, with 7 bases identical to TRBD1. Germline values: CDR1 LGHNA, CDR2 YSLEER. J lost 1 base, V lost 0 bases, and 2 bases had no gene match. The CDR3 runs 15 residues. CDR3: CASSQDAGGNTEAFF. DNA for the CDR3: TGCGCCAGCAGCCAAGATGCAGGGGGGAACACTGAAGCTTTCTTT.

This clone was seen a single time. The chain couples TRBV13 to TRBJ2-1; 10 bases match TRBD2. The CDR3 totals 14 residues. CDR1 is PRHDT, CDR2 FYEKMQ, per germline (reference sequence). V lost 5 bases and J lost 6; bases outside the gene matches: 4. The chain's CDR3 is CASSALAGVNEQFF. The CDR3 DNA sequence: TGTGCCAGCAGCGCCCTAGCGGGAGTCAATGAGCAGTTCTTC. The variable domain in full, with the rest retrieved from reference TRBV13 and TRBJ2-1, is AAGVIQSPRHLIKEKRETATLKCYPIPRHDTVYWYQQGPGQDPQFLISFYEKMQSDKGSIPDRFSAQQFSDYHSELNMSSLELGDSALYFCASSALAGVNEQFFGPGTRLTVL.

The CDR3 region has the DNA TGTGCCAGTAAGAGGGACAGGGGTCGCACCGGGGAGCTGTTTTTT. Translating gives CASKRDRGRTGELFF. The rearrangement links TRBV19 to TRBJ2-2, with TRBD1 matching over 10 bases. With 7 bases clipped from V and 4 bases from J, the junction kept 6 bases outside the gene matches. CDR1 is LNHDA and CDR2 is SQIVND in the germline V gene (reference sequence). This CDR3 has 15 amino acids.

In this sample, this clone turned up a few times. The rearrangement links TRBV7-9 to TRBJ2-3; D is possibly TRBD1 or TRBD2 (6 bases each). The length of the CDR3 is 18 residues. The germline CDR1 and CDR2 sequences are SEHNR and FQNEAQ (reference sequence). Trimming removed 5 bases from V and 0 bases from J, with 21 bases in between. CDR3 loop: CASSPLSLQGGSTDTQYF. The CDR3 DNA reads TGTGCCAGCAGCCCGTTGTCTTTACAGGGAGGTAGCACAGATACGCAGTATTTT. Based on the CDR3 plus reference TRBV7-9 and TRBJ2-3, the full variable domain is DTGVSQNPRHKITKRGQNVTFRCDPISEHNRLYWYRQTLGQGPEFLTYFQNEAQLEKSRLLSDRFSAERPKGSFSTLEIQRTEQGDSAMYLCASSPLSLQGGSTDTQYFGPGTRLTVL.

The genes are TRBV29-1 and TRBJ1-2; the D gene is possibly TRBD1 (5 bases). Germline assignment: CDR1 SQVTM and CDR2 ANQGSEA. The germline V and J ends were trimmed by 3 bases and 6 bases, with 11 bases remaining between them. CDR3 length: 12 residues. The CDR3 spells CSVDGREHGYTF. The CDR3 coding sequence is TGCAGCGTTGATGGCAGGGAACATGGCTACACCTTC.

V gene TRBV7-3 combines with J gene TRBJ1-1; D is perhaps TRBD1 (5 bases). The V end lost 8 bases, the J end lost 1 base, and 11 bases lay between the germline ends. CDR3 length: 13 residues. Germline CDR1 SGHTA, CDR2 FQGTGA. The CDR3 spells CASGRVGNTEAFF. Written as DNA, the CDR3 is TGTGCCAGCGGCAGGGTGGGGAACACTGAAGCTTTCTTT.